Shown below are 14 T cell receptor beta chains from a single sample sequenced in a study of control samples from healthy donors and cancer patients. Repertoires were generated with immunoSEQ multiplex PCR, while TCRdb's copy carries only in-frame clones and drops some. The table has 390,000 or so clones, around nine tenths seen once. Specimen: PBMCs. Receptor source: a man between 35 and 55 years old with head and neck cancer.

V is TRBV11-2 and J is TRBJ2-5; D may be TRBD1 (6 bases). This CDR3 region has 16 residues. V was pared by 0 bases and J by 2 bases, with 13 bases between. Germline values: CDR1 SGHAT, CDR2 FQNNGV. The CDR3 sequence is CASSLEVTGPQETQYF. The CDR3 DNA follows: TGTGCCAGCAGCTTAGAGGTGACAGGACCTCAAGAGACCCAGTACTTC. The full variable domain, in which reference TRBV11-2 and TRBJ2-5 provide the parts outside the CDR3, is EAGVAQSPRYKIIEKRQSVAFWCNPISGHATLYWYQQILGQGPKLLIQFQNNGVVDDSQLPKDRFSAERLKGVDSTLKIQPAKLEDSAVYLCASSLEVTGPQETQYFGPGTRLLVL.

The chain combines TRBV7-2 with TRBJ2-3; 12 bases match TRBD2. The germline gives CDR1 SGHTA, CDR2 FQGNSA. V shed 6 bases, J shed 5 bases, and the junction held 3 bases outside the gene matches. This CDR3 contains 14 residues. CDR3 region: CASSRLAGVDTQYF. DNA of the CDR3: TGTGCCAGCAGTCGACTAGCGGGAGTAGATACGCAGTATTTT.

The chain combines TRBV10-1 with TRBJ1-1; 7 nucleotides align to TRBD1. Germline CDR1 reads WNHNN; CDR2 reads SYGVQD (reference sequence). J lost 5 bases, V lost 0 bases, and 3 bases had no gene match. The CDR3 extends over 14 amino acids. This CDR3 reads CASSESTGRTEAFF. In DNA, the CDR3 is TGCGCCAGCAGTGAGTCGACAGGGCGTACTGAAGCTTTCTTT.

This clone turned up a few times. The V gene is TRBV5-1, the J gene TRBJ2-3, with 7 nucleotides matching TRBD2. This CDR3 has 14 amino acids. The germline V gene has CDR1 SGHRS and CDR2 YFSETQ. Unmatched junction bases numbered 6, after V lost 4 bases and J lost 4 bases. CDR3 protein: CASSRSGVPDTQYF. Here the CDR3 DNA reads TGCGCCAGCAGCAGAAGCGGGGTCCCAGATACGCAGTATTTT.

The gene calls are TRBV7-9 and TRBJ2-7, with a weak D call TRBD1 (6 bases). Germline CDR1 is SEHNR and CDR2 is FQNEAQ (reference sequence). V was trimmed by 3 bases and J by 3 bases, leaving 12 bases between them. The CDR3 sequence is 14 residues long. Here the CDR3 DNA reads TGTGCCAGCAGCTTTATAGGACAGAGCTACGAGCAGTACTTC. This sequence encodes CASSFIGQSYEQYF.

V is TRBV7-2 and J is TRBJ2-1, with unresolved D. The germline CDR1 and CDR2 sequences are SGHTA and FQGNSA. This CDR3 is 16 amino acids long. The ends were cut back, 1 base at V and 4 bases at J, with 14 bases in the middle. The CDR3 is CASSLGAAQNYNEQFF. As DNA, the CDR3 is TGTGCCAGCAGCTTAGGGGCCGCACAGAATTACAATGAGCAGTTCTTC.

The chain combines TRBV29-1 with TRBJ2-2; 7 bases are shared with TRBD1. Germline lookup yields CDR1 SQVTM and CDR2 ANQGSEA. CDR3 length equals 13 residues. The V segment lost 4 bases and the J segment 6 bases; nucleotides outside the gene matches: 5. CDR3 bases: TGCAGCGTTGTTACAGGGGTACCCGGGGAGCTGTTTTTT. It specifies CSVVTGVPGELFF.

The genes are TRBV14 and TRBJ1-2; a possible D gene is TRBD1 (6 bases). Between the trimmed V and J ends, which lost 4 bases and 8 bases, there was a span of 20 bases. This CDR3 region has 15 residues. Germline CDR1 and CDR2: SGHDN and FVKESK. This CDR3 is CASSRIQGGGEGYTF. The CDR3 nucleotides read TGTGCCAGCAGCCGCATACAGGGTGGCGGAGAGGGCTACACCTTC. The full variable domain, in which reference TRBV14 and TRBJ1-2 provide the parts outside the CDR3, is EAGVTQFPSHSVIEKGQTVTLRCDPISGHDNLYWYRRVMGKEIKFLLHFVKESKQDESGMPNNRFLAERTGGTYSTLKVQPAELEDSGVYFCASSRIQGGGEGYTFGSGTRLTVV.

The chain combines TRBV19 with TRBJ1-3, with D unclear. The V end was cut by 3 bases, the J end by 2 bases, with 14 bases between. The CDR3 totals 16 residues. Germline CDR1 is LNHDA and CDR2 is SQIVND (reference sequence). The CDR3, as DNA: TGTGCCAGTAGTATTGGTACAGCAAAAACTGGAAACACCATATATTTT. It yields the protein CASSIGTAKTGNTIYF.

This chain uses TRBV29-1 with TRBJ2-7; D gene unclear. V shed 1 base and J shed 1 base, with 8 bases lying between them. Germline lookup yields CDR1 SQVTM and CDR2 ANQGSEA. The CDR3 consists of 13 residues. CDR3 sequence reads: CSVEGWQSYEQYF. Here the CDR3 DNA reads TGCAGCGTTGAAGGGTGGCAGTCCTACGAGCAGTACTTC.

This clone came up once. J is TRBJ2-7 and V is TRBV7-2; D is unresolved. V dropped 7 bases and J dropped 5 bases, with 12 bases sitting between them. The V gene's germline CDR1 is SGHTA and CDR2 FQGNSA. The CDR3 covers 12 residues. DNA for the CDR3: TGTGCCAGCACCCTCCTGAGGAACGAGCAGTACTTC. Protein product: CASTLLRNEQYF.

The chain has TRBV19 and TRBJ1-2; D is unresolved. Trimming stripped 3 bases from V and 3 bases from J, with 8 bases between. This CDR3 spans 13 amino acids. Germline CDR1 and CDR2: LNHDA and SQIVND (reference sequence). For the CDR3, the DNA is TGTGCCAGTAGTATTTCCCGGGACTATGGCTACACCTTC. It is translated as CASSISRDYGYTF.

This rearrangement joins TRBV6-2 or TRBV6-3 to TRBJ2-7; TRBD2 matches at 7 bases. Trimming removed 2 bases from V and 2 bases from J; junction bases left unmatched: 18. The length of the CDR3 is 19 residues. Looked up from germline, CDR1 is MNHEY and CDR2 is SVGEGT. In DNA form, the CDR3 reads TGTGCCAGCAGTTACAAGGGAGGGGAGCCCGGGACTTCCCCCTACGAGCAGTACTTC. Its translation is CASSYKGGEPGTSPYEQYF.

CDR3 in DNA: TGTGCCAGTAGTATCGGGGACGGCACAGATACGCAGTATTTT. Protein sequence: CASSIGDGTDTQYF. The chain couples TRBV19 to TRBJ2-3; D possibly matches TRBD1 or TRBD2 (5 bases each). The CDR3 loop spans 14 amino acids. Trimming cost V 3 bases and J 1 base, with 8 bases left between them. The germline V gene encodes CDR1 LNHDA and CDR2 SQIVND (reference sequence).